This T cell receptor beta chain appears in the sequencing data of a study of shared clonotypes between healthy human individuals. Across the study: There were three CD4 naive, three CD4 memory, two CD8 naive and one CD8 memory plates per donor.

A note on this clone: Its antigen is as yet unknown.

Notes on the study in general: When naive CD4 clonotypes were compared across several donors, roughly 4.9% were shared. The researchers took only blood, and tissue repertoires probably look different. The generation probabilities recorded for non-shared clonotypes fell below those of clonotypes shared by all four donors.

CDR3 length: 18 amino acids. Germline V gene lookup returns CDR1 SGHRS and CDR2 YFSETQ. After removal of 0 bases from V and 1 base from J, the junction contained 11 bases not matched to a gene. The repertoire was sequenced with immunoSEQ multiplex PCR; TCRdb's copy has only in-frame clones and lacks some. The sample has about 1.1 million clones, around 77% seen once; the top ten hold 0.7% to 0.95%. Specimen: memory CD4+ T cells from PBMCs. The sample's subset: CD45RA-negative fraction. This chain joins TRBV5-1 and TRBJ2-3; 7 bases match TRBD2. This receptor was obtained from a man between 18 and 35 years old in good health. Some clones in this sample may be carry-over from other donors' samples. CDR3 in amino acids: CASSLAHGAGSGTDTQYF. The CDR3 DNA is TGCGCCAGCAGCTTGGCCCATGGAGCGGGAAGTGGCACAGATACGCAGTATTTT.